This T cell receptor (beta chain) was identified in a study of blood T cell repertoires in COVID-19. Overall study context: Both acute and convalescent COVID-19 samples were obtained from the United States, Italy and Spain. The analysed material was cDNA or gDNA that came from T cells, B-cell-depleted T cells, or PBMCs.

As originally analysed: Estimated nucleated cell counts came from reference gene primer amplification. Using immunoSEQ multiplex PCR, the repertoire was profiled, and TCRdb retains in-frame clones only, with some absent. V and J calls plus clone size are reproduced from that table; the DNA served to infer D and trimming. Among tens of thousands of clones listed, 70% to 80% were seen once. This clone was seen a handful of times. The CDR3 sequence is 12 residues long. Per germline, CDR1 SNHLY and CDR2 FYNNEI. V was clipped by 11 bases and J by 4 bases, with 14 bases between them. The sequence came from a man aged 70-80 years with active or convalescent COVID-19. The rearrangement links TRBV2 to TRBJ1-2; D may be TRBD1 (6 bases). Input material: peripheral blood. CDR3 in amino acids: CAGGANPYGYTF. CDR3 nucleotide sequence: TGTGCCGGGGGGGCTAACCCCTATGGCTACACCTTC.